This TCR beta chain was identified during a study of blood T cell repertoires in COVID-19. Study context: Acute and convalescent COVID-19 specimens originated in the United States, Italy and Spain.

The ends were cut back, 0 bases at V and 6 bases at J, with 13 bases in the middle. Germline CDR1 is LGHDT and CDR2 is YNNKEL (reference sequence). This CDR3 is built from 15 residues. In the authors' workflow: Reference gene primer amplification in the assay estimated nucleated cell counts. Profiled with immunoSEQ multiplex PCR; TCRdb holds only in-frame clones, not every one. The DNA gave D and trimming, while V, J and clone size come from that table. Of some 260,000 clones listed, about 80% are singletons. The source of this sequence is an elderly man with acute or convalescent COVID-19. The sample was peripheral blood. The V and J genes are TRBV3-1 (or the pseudogene TRBV3-2) and TRBJ2-3; D call uncertain. The CDR3 DNA is TGTGCCAGCAGCCAAGACTCGCTCGGGTCGGATACGCAGTATTTT. Protein: CASSQDSLGSDTQYF.